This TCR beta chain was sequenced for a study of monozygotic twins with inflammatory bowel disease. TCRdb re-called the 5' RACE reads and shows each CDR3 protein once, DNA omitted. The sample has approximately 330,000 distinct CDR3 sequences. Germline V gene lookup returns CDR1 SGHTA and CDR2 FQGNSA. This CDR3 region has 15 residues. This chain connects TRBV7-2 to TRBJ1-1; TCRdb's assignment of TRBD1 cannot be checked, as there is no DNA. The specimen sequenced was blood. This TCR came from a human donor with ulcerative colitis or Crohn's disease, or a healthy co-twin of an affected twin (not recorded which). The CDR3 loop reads CASSYARGLGTEAFF.